Following are 11 T cell receptor beta chains from one sample sequenced in a study of blood T cell repertoires in COVID-19. Using immunoSEQ multiplex PCR, the repertoire was profiled, and TCRdb retains in-frame clones only, with some absent. The table records 87,000 or so clones, around 87% of them present only once. Sequencing was performed on peripheral blood. The receptors derive from a human donor with acute or convalescent COVID-19. The donor label of this sample is uncertain.

This clone was counted between two and nine times. The J gene is TRBJ2-7, the V gene TRBV6-5; 7 nucleotides align to TRBD1. In germline, CDR1 is MNHEY, CDR2 SVGAGI. Trimming at V came to 8 bases and at J to 2 bases, leaving 9 bases not matched to a gene. This CDR3 contains 14 residues. CDR3 sequence (DNA): TGTGCCAGCTCCTCCGGGACAGCGACCTACGAGCAGTACTTC. This translates into CASSSGTATYEQYF.

The rearrangement links TRBV30 to TRBJ1-3; TRBD1 might be the D (6 bases). The V end lost 0 bases, the J end lost 1 base, and 13 bases lay between the germline ends. CDR1 GTSNPN and CDR2 SVGIG come from the germline V gene (reference sequence). This CDR3 comprises 16 residues. As DNA, the CDR3 is TGTGCCTGGAGTGTACTAAGGACAGCATCTGGAAACACCATATATTTT. It is translated as CAWSVLRTASGNTIYF.

Only one count was recorded for this clone. The chain uses TRBV5-4 and TRBJ2-2; TRBD2 matches at 10 bases. The germline V gene has CDR1 SGHNT and CDR2 YYREEE (reference sequence). CDR3 size: 15 residues. V dropped 4 bases and J dropped 4; count of bases not matched to a gene: 4. CDR3 sequence: CASSSGGAFTGELFF. The DNA of the CDR3 is TGTGCCAGCAGCAGCGGGGGGGCCTTCACCGGGGAGCTGTTTTTT.

The genes are TRBV24-1 and TRBJ1-4, with D unresolved. This CDR3 has 14 amino acids. The germline V gene encodes CDR1 KGHDR and CDR2 SFDVKD. Trimming pared 3 bases from V and 5 bases from J, leaving 9 bases between. The CDR3 DNA reads as TGTGCCACCAGTGATCCGGGTCTCAATGAAAAACTGTTTTTT. Its translation: CATSDPGLNEKLFF.

V gene TRBV30 combines with J gene TRBJ2-2; D is uncertain. CDR1 and CDR2 (germline): GTSNPN, SVGIG (reference sequence). This CDR3 spans 13 amino acids. V lost 2 bases and J lost 5, with 9 bases in between. The CDR3 DNA sequence: TGTGCCTGGAGTTTTCAGGATACCGGGGAGCTGTTTTTT. This translates into CAWSFQDTGELFF.

This chain uses TRBV3-1 (or the pseudogene TRBV3-2) with TRBJ2-7; D is possibly TRBD1 (5 bases). This CDR3 has 16 amino acids. Germline V gives CDR1 LGHDT, CDR2 YNNKEL (reference sequence). Trimming took 1 base from V and 2 from J, leaving 15 bases between them. The CDR3 sequence: CASSQAPPGIPYEQYF. The CDR3 DNA reads as TGTGCCAGCAGCCAAGCTCCGCCAGGGATCCCCTACGAGCAGTACTTC.

The J gene is TRBJ2-2, the V gene TRBV7-2; no clear D. Germline V lookup: CDR1 SGHTA, CDR2 FQGNSA. The CDR3 consists of 14 residues. Trimming cost V 4 bases and J 6 bases, with 12 bases left between them. The chain's CDR3 is CASSSHFGPGELFF. The CDR3 DNA reads as TGTGCCAGCAGCTCTCACTTTGGGCCCGGGGAGCTGTTTTTT.

The V gene is TRBV10-3, the J gene TRBJ1-4; D gene unclear. With 0 bases removed from V and 5 bases from J, the gap between germline ends came to 4 bases. The length of the CDR3 is 13 residues. Per the germline V gene, CDR1 is ENHRY and CDR2 is SYGVKD. CDR3 in amino acids: CAISESENEKLFF. The DNA of the CDR3 is TGTGCCATCAGTGAGTCCGAGAATGAAAAACTGTTTTTT.

The chain links TRBV29-1 to TRBJ1-6; 7 bases line up with TRBD1. The CDR3 consists of 13 residues. In germline, CDR1 is SQVTM, CDR2 ANQGSEA. V gave up 6 bases and J gave up 5 bases; unmatched junction bases: 4. The CDR3 region is CSVTTGNNSPLHF. The CDR3 nucleotides are TGCAGCGTGACGACAGGGAATAATTCACCCCTCCACTTT.

V and J are TRBV5-1 and TRBJ2-1; 7 bases fit TRBD2. The germline V gene encodes CDR1 SGHRS and CDR2 YFSETQ. After removal of 2 bases from V and 1 base from J, the junction contained 9 bases not matched to a gene. The CDR3 runs 17 residues. CDR3 loop: CASSFNGGAGSYNEQFF. CDR3 bases: TGCGCCAGCAGCTTTAACGGGGGAGCGGGATCCTACAATGAGCAGTTCTTC.

This clone was seen a single time. V usage is TRBV30 and J usage is TRBJ2-5; a possible D gene is TRBD2 (5 bases). This CDR3 spans 14 amino acids. V dropped 5 bases and J dropped 3 bases, with 16 bases sitting between them. CDR1 and CDR2 (germline): GTSNPN, SVGIG (reference sequence). The CDR3 protein is CAWGPPSWEETQYF. The CDR3 nucleotides read TGTGCCTGGGGCCCCCCTAGCTGGGAAGAGACCCAGTACTTC.